The sequence of this T cell receptor (beta chain) was determined in a study of technical replicates of blood from a few donors. Trimming left V 5 bases short and J 3 bases short, with 12 bases between. Germline CDR1 GTSNPN, CDR2 SVGIG (reference sequence). The CDR3 runs 13 residues. TCRdb's copy holds only in-frame clones and misses some; the assay was immunoSEQ multiplex PCR. This table has tens of thousands of clones, around 93% appearing once. This clonotype was obtained from a human donor in good health. This rearrangement joins TRBV30 to TRBJ2-3; maybe TRBD2 (6 bases). Specimen: T cells isolated from PBMCs. The CDR3 reads CAWAGRGTDTQYF. CDR3 coding DNA: TGTGCCTGGGCCGGGAGAGGGACAGATACGCAGTATTTT.